This T cell receptor beta chain was sequenced for a study of blood T cell repertoires in COVID-19. Across the study: Both acute and convalescent COVID-19 samples were obtained from the United States, Italy and Spain. PBMCs, B-cell-depleted T cells, or T cells were the source of the cDNA or gDNA that made up the material.

In the authors' methods: Amplification of reference gene primers provided the estimated nucleated cell counts. TCRdb's table, derived via immunoSEQ multiplex PCR, lists solely in-frame clones and lacks some. D and trimming were read from the DNA, whereas the V and J calls and clone size are those reported in that table. Of 68,000 or so clones listed, roughly 80% are singletons. Trimming cost V 5 bases and J 4 bases, with 12 bases left between them. The CDR3 consists of 14 residues. Germline-derived CDR1 and CDR2 are LGHDT and YNNKEL (reference sequence). The clonotype comes from a human donor in a cohort sampled during active COVID-19. Source material: peripheral blood. This chain uses TRBV3-1 (or the pseudogene TRBV3-2) with TRBJ1-5, with D unclear. Here the CDR3 DNA reads TGTGCCAGCAGCGACGACATGTCTAATCAGCCCCAGCATTTT. Its protein is CASSDDMSNQPQHF.